The T cell receptor (beta chain) described here comes from a study of blood T cells in healthy people across ages. A word on this clonotype: Antigen: not known.

The germline V gene has CDR1 MNHEY and CDR2 SMNVEV (reference sequence). The CDR3 extends over 16 amino acids. The V end lost 4 bases, the J end lost 6 bases, and 16 bases lay between the germline ends. Each of the donors had roughly 9.7 milliliters of peripheral blood drawn into EDTA-treated Vacutainer tubes. Whenever a sample was processed, at least 6.5 million PBMCs were isolated. Whole-study findings and limits: The authors considered diversity estimates from one million T cells to be underestimates.

Alongside a J-beta primer mix, a sample-barcoded 5' primer served in a second PCR lasting roughly 7 to 11 cycles. Every cDNA molecule carried a tag from a template-switch adaptor bearing 12 random nucleotides. MiXCR, applied by TCRdb to the 5' RACE reads, yields one record per CDR3 protein. This sample has about 1.5 million distinct CDR3 sequences, with roughly 43% found just once. Sequencing used blood. The chain is built from TRBV27 and TRBJ1-6; possible D gene TRBD1, 6 bases. The clonotype comes from a woman under 30 in good health. CDR3 amino acids: CASSSLGGRPNSPLHF. The DNA for the CDR3 is TGTGCCAGCAGTTCCCTAGGGGGGCGCCCTAATTCACCCCTCCACTTT.